The 27 T cell receptor beta chains presented below share a single source sample, sequenced in a study of blood T cells in healthy people across ages. A second PCR of about 6 to 11 cycles used a sample-barcoded 5' primer and a J-beta primer mix. TCRdb re-called the 5' RACE reads with MiXCR, one entry per CDR3 protein. This table holds about 640,000 distinct CDR3 sequences, 58% found once. The specimen was blood. The receptors derive from a man aged 60 to 75 in good health.

V usage is TRBV7-2 and J usage is TRBJ2-3, with D unresolved. V lost 4 bases, J lost 2 bases, and 7 bases lay in between. CDR3 length: 13 amino acids. From germline, CDR1 is SGHTA and CDR2 FQGNSA. The CDR3 DNA follows: TGTGCCAGCAGCTACGACCTCACAGATACGCAGTATTTT. Residues: CASSYDLTDTQYF.

As regards this clonotype: This could be a read error, since a much larger clone is one nucleotide away. The V call is TRBV5-1, the J call TRBJ2-1; D gene unclear. This CDR3 is 14 amino acids long. Germline-derived CDR1 and CDR2 are SGHRS and YFSETQ. V shed 6 bases and J shed 0 bases, with 10 bases lying between them. The DNA for the CDR3 is TGCGCCAGCAAGGACGTTAGCTCCTACAATGAGCAGTTCTTC. Residues: CASKDVSSYNEQFF.

Note on this clonotype: Relative to the germline gene, one junction end is altered; a read error may explain this. The gene calls are TRBV4-1 and TRBJ2-5; 9 nucleotides align to TRBD1. The CDR3 spans 18 residues. Germline lookup yields CDR1 MGHRA and CDR2 YSYEKL. The CDR3 here is CAGSKLRSGTGFEETQYF. CDR3 DNA: TGCGCCGGCAGCAAACTAAGATCGGGGACAGGGTTTGAAGAGACCCAGTACTTC.

The chain couples TRBV5-6 to TRBJ2-1, with TRBD1 identical over 10 bases. J gave up 8 bases and V 7 bases, and 6 bases lay outside the gene matches. Germline CDR1 reads SGHDT; CDR2 reads YYEEEE. The CDR3 has 13 amino acids. DNA of the CDR3: TGTGCCAGCTGCCGGGACAGGGGTCATGAGCAGTTCTTC. Translating it yields CASCRDRGHEQFF. The whole variable domain, filled in from reference TRBV5-6 and TRBJ2-1, reads DAGVTQSPTHLIKTRGQQVTLRCSPKSGHDTVSWYQQALGQGPQFIFQYYEEEERQRGNFPDRFSGHQFPNYSSELNVNALLLGDSALYLCASCRDRGHEQFFGPGTRLTVL.

The table lists this clonotype with a few counts. This sequence joins TRBV13 and TRBJ2-3; TRBD2 agrees at 7 bases. The CDR3 loop spans 15 amino acids. Germline-derived CDR1 and CDR2 are PRHDT and FYEKMQ (reference sequence). Trimming cost V 5 bases and J 1 base; bases outside gene matches: 6. CDR3 amino acids: CASSPAGDRTDTQYF. CDR3 coding DNA: TGTGCCAGCAGCCCCGCGGGGGACCGCACAGATACGCAGTATTTT.

This clonotype was found once. This chain links TRBV7-2 with TRBJ2-3; 14 bases match TRBD2. V lost 4 bases to trimming and J lost 6 bases; unmatched junction nucleotides: 3. This CDR3 spans 15 amino acids. From germline, CDR1 is SGHTA and CDR2 FQGNSA. The CDR3, as DNA: TGTGCCAGCAGCTGGACTAGCGGGGGGCCCGATACGCAGTATTTT. Protein sequence: CASSWTSGGPDTQYF.

This clonotype was observed a few times. V is TRBV7-6 and J is TRBJ1-6; the D gene is possibly TRBD1 (6 bases). The CDR3 length is 15 residues. Germline CDR1 is SGHVS and CDR2 is FNYEAQ. V was shortened by 8 bases and J by 5 bases, with 16 bases between the two germline ends. CDR3 nucleotide sequence: TGTGCCAGCGCCCCACAGGGTTCCAATAATTCACCCCTCCACTTT. Protein sequence: CASAPQGSNNSPLHF.

The genes are TRBV15 and TRBJ1-2; possible D gene TRBD1, 6 bases. Germline CDR1 LNHNV, CDR2 YYDKDF (reference sequence). The CDR3 covers 16 residues. V was pared by 0 bases and J by 3 bases, with 14 bases between. CDR3 nucleotides: TGTGCCACCAGCAGAGATCTTGCCGGGGGCGACTATGGCTACACCTTC. Residues: CATSRDLAGGDYGYTF.

In this sample, this clonotype turned up many times. The chain combines TRBV5-5 with TRBJ1-2; no clear D. This CDR3 spans 13 amino acids. CDR1 is SGHKS, CDR2 YYEKEE, per germline (reference sequence). Trimming pared 0 bases from V and 1 base from J, leaving 4 bases between. CDR3 in DNA: TGTGCCAGCAGCTTGGACAATAACTATGGCTACACCTTC. Protein product: CASSLDNNYGYTF.

The chain joins TRBV2 to TRBJ1-2, with D possibly matching TRBD1 (5 bases). V gave up 3 bases and J gave up 3 bases, with 14 bases separating them. The CDR3 contains 15 residues. From germline, CDR1 is SNHLY and CDR2 FYNNEI. The CDR3 is CASSEGQARDYGYTF. CDR3 nucleotide sequence: TGTGCCAGCAGTGAGGGGCAGGCCCGAGACTATGGCTACACCTTC.

The chain is built from TRBV10-3 and TRBJ2-7; TRBD2 aligns across 11 bases. The J segment lost 3 bases and the V segment lost 11 bases, leaving 3 bases of the junction unmatched. The CDR3 has 12 residues. Germline V lookup: CDR1 ENHRY, CDR2 SYGVKD. CDR3 residues: CAAGTSGYEQYF. Here the CDR3 DNA reads TGTGCCGCCGGGACTAGCGGCTACGAGCAGTACTTC.

The CDR3 coding sequence is TGTGCCAGCAGTGAAGCGGGTCGGACCCAGTACTTC. Residues: CASSEAGRTQYF. This sequence joins TRBV2 and TRBJ2-7; D is unclear. The DNA end is more similar to TRBJ2-5, so the J call may be wrong. The CDR3 spans 12 residues. Germline V lookup: CDR1 SNHLY, CDR2 FYNNEI.

The rearrangement joins TRBV4-1 to TRBJ2-7; D possibly corresponds to TRBD1 (5 bases). The germline CDR1 and CDR2 sequences are MGHRA and YSYEKL. CDR3 length: 13 amino acids. Trimming pared 0 bases from V and 4 bases from J, leaving 7 bases between. The CDR3 reads CASSQERGYEQYF. The CDR3 DNA sequence: TGCGCCAGCAGCCAAGAAAGGGGTTACGAGCAGTACTTC.

The chain employs TRBV7-8 and TRBJ1-5; the D gene is possibly TRBD1 (5 bases). The V end was cut by 6 bases, the J end by 7 bases, with 19 bases between. Looked up from germline, CDR1 is SGHVS and CDR2 is FQNEAQ. This CDR3 is 15 amino acids long. Here the CDR3 DNA reads TGTGCCAGCAGTACTGTTGGGGGTATAGGGCAGCCCCAGCATTTT. It is translated as CASSTVGGIGQPQHF.

This chain links TRBV20-1 with TRBJ1-6, with D uncertain. Trimming removed 2 bases at V and 3 bases at J, with 14 bases between. Germline V CDR1 and CDR2: DFQATT, SNEGSKA (reference sequence). This CDR3 has 16 residues. The DNA of the CDR3 is TGCAGTGCTAGATTGGGGAGCGGCGGCTATAATTCACCCCTCCACTTT. Protein sequence: CSARLGSGGYNSPLHF.

Comment on this clonotype: At one end, the junction sequence differs from germline, possibly due to a read error. This chain connects TRBV7-2 to TRBJ2-5; tentatively, D is TRBD1 (6 bases). The CDR3 is 14 amino acids. Germline CDR1 SGHTA, CDR2 FQGNSA. The CDR3, as DNA: TGTGCCTGCAGCTTAACAGGGTTGGGAGAGACCCAGTACTTC. This sequence encodes CACSLTGLGETQYF. The full variable domain, completed using reference TRBV7-2 and TRBJ2-5, is GAGVSQSPSNKVTEKGKDVELRCDPISGHTALYWYRQSLGQGLEFLIYFQGNSAPDKSGLPSDRFSAERTGGSVSTLTIQRTQQEDSAVYLCACSLTGLGETQYFGPGTRLLVL.

This clonotype was detected only a few times. The chain carries TRBV5-1 and TRBJ2-3, with 16 bases lining up with TRBD2. V gave up 4 bases and J gave up 6 bases; unmatched junction bases: 5. Germline CDR1 SGHRS, CDR2 YFSETQ. This CDR3 comprises 16 residues. The DNA for the CDR3 is TGCGCCAGCAGCGTGGGACTAGCGGGGGGGGCTGATACGCAGTATTTT. Translation gives CASSVGLAGGADTQYF.

This clonotype has just a few counts. The rearrangement joins TRBV27 to TRBJ1-2, with 7 bases lining up with TRBD1. Germline trimming cut 5 bases from V and 1 base from J; bases unmatched to any gene: 4. The CDR3 extends over 14 amino acids. Germline V gene sequence: CDR1 MNHEY, CDR2 SMNVEV (reference sequence). The CDR3, as DNA: TGTGCCAGCAGTCCCCGACAGGGTAACTATGGCTACACCTTC. It translates to CASSPRQGNYGYTF.

V and J are TRBV20-1 and TRBJ2-3; weak D call: TRBD2 (6 bases). Trimming removed 6 bases from V and 2 bases from J, with 12 bases in between. Germline assignment: CDR1 DFQATT and CDR2 SNEGSKA (reference sequence). The CDR3 runs to 13 residues. CDR3 region: CSAGSGHTDTQYF. Written as DNA, the CDR3 is TGCAGTGCGGGTAGCGGACACACAGATACGCAGTATTTT.

V gene TRBV5-1 combines with J gene TRBJ2-7; 12 bases align to TRBD1. The CDR3 spans 16 residues. CDR1 SGHRS and CDR2 YFSETQ come from the germline V gene. After removal of 2 bases from V and 3 bases from J, the junction contained 6 bases not matched to a gene. This chain's CDR3 is CASSLGGTGGLYEQYF. The CDR3 nucleotides read TGCGCCAGCAGCTTAGGGGGGACAGGGGGCCTCTACGAGCAGTACTTC.

V gene TRBV9 combines with J gene TRBJ1-2; D ambiguous. Germline CDR1 is SGDLS and CDR2 is YYNGEE. This CDR3 comprises 12 residues. The V gene lost 3 bases and the J gene lost 7 bases, with 10 bases spanning the gap. CDR3 residues: CASSAEGLGYTF. The CDR3 DNA reads as TGTGCCAGCAGCGCTGAGGGCCTTGGCTACACCTTC.

The chain recombines TRBV20-1 with TRBJ1-2; TRBD1 aligns across 10 bases. V trimming: 2 bases; J trimming: 2 bases; junction bases outside the gene matches: 2. Germline lookup yields CDR1 DFQATT and CDR2 SNEGSKA (reference sequence). The CDR3 spans 14 residues. The CDR3 is CSARTGQGNYGYTF. The DNA of the CDR3 is TGCAGTGCTAGAACGGGACAGGGGAACTATGGCTACACCTTC.

The V and J genes are TRBV10-3 and TRBJ2-1; TRBD2 matches at 13 bases. Trimming took 0 bases from V and 15 from J; bases not matched to a gene: 8. Germline values: CDR1 ENHRY, CDR2 SYGVKD. There are 15 residues in the CDR3. CDR3 sequence (DNA): TGTGCCATCAGTGAGTCCGGACTAGCGGGGGCCATGGCGTTCTTC. Protein product: CAISESGLAGAMAFF.

This clonotype was detected only a few times. The chain couples TRBV5-1 to TRBJ2-5; the D gene is possibly TRBD1 (6 bases). This CDR3 has 12 residues. CDR1 is SGHRS and CDR2 is YFSETQ in the germline V gene. Trimming stripped 5 bases from V and 5 bases from J, with 10 bases between. Written as DNA, the CDR3 is TGCGCCAGCAGGCAGGACAGCGAGACCCAGTACTTC. The encoded protein is CASRQDSETQYF.

Comments on this clonotype: At one of its ends the junction is not consistent with the germline gene, which may arise from a read error. This chain joins TRBV7-2 and TRBJ2-5; D might be TRBD1 (6 bases). Germline CDR1 reads SGHTA; CDR2 reads FQGNSA. This CDR3 contains 17 residues. The CDR3 here is CASSFQGGWGQAETHYF. CDR3 DNA: TGTGCCAGCAGCTTCCAAGGAGGATGGGGGCAGGCAGAGACCCATTACTTC.

This clonotype was counted between two and nine times. The V and J genes are TRBV18 and TRBJ2-5; 8 nucleotides align to TRBD1. V lost 6 bases and J lost 4; bases outside the gene matches: 4. Germline V CDR1 and CDR2: KGHSH, LQKENI. The length of the CDR3 is 13 residues. This CDR3 is CASSGQGRETQYF. As DNA, the CDR3 is TGTGCCAGCTCTGGACAGGGTAGAGAGACCCAGTACTTC.

This chain's CDR3 is CSARAGTIQETQYF. DNA of the CDR3: TGCAGTGCTAGAGCTGGGACTATCCAAGAGACCCAGTACTTC. The genes are TRBV20-1 and TRBJ2-5, with 7 bases identical to TRBD2. Germline loops: CDR1 DFQATT, CDR2 SNEGSKA (reference sequence). The V and J ends lost 1 base and 1 base, in that order; junction bases with no gene match: 3. The CDR3 contains 14 residues.